This T cell receptor (beta chain) comes out of a study of T-cell reconstitution after alpha-beta-depleted transplantation in children. Notes on the study in general: T-cell counts and diversity were attributed mostly to newly produced T cells one year after transplant.

For TCRbeta, the library was prepared with unique molecular identifiers. TCRdb re-analysed the PCR reads in MiXCR, keeping a single row per CDR3 protein. The data contain fewer than 700,000 distinct CDR3 sequences, approximately 13% of them singletons. At least ten counts were recorded for this clonotype. Its antigen is unknown. Trimming at V came to 3 bases and at J to 7 bases, leaving 3 bases not matched to a gene. CDR3 length: 13 residues. This specimen was PBMCs, mostly from graft donor cells, taken 360 days after TCRalphabeta/CD19-depleted stem cell transplant. The chain carries TRBV12-3 or TRBV12-4 and TRBJ2-7; TRBD1 matches at 10 bases. The clonotype was recovered from a male patient younger than 18 who had a stem cell transplant for acute myeloid leukemia, so the T cells may come from the graft donor. For the CDR3, the DNA is TGTGCCAGCAGTTTGCGGGACAGGGGTGAGCAGTACTTC. Translated, it gives CASSLRDRGEQYF.